This is a list of T cell receptor beta chains from one sample in a study of beta chain features in type 1 diabetes. The protocol was immunoSEQ multiplex PCR, while the TCRdb copy is restricted to in-frame clones and leaves out a portion. The sample lists about 260,000 clones; around 20% were seen once. The sequencing input was naive CD4+ T cells from blood. The receptor set was obtained from a woman in her thirties or forties with type 1 diabetes. Each CDR3 is given with its conserved first and last residue.

j_call v_call cdr3_aa
TRBJ2-3 TRBV5-1 CASSLVDRGTDTQYF
TRBJ1-5 TRBV19 CAIDRGGNQPQHF
TRBJ1-1 TRBV29-1 CSVAVWGQNTEAFF
TRBJ1-5 TRBV19 CASSILWGRQPQHF
TRBJ2-3 TRBV18 CASSPSASDLTDTQYF
TRBJ1-2 TRBV5-1 CASSSDYGYTF
TRBJ1-1 TRBV28 CASSPGRAGNTEAFF
TRBJ2-1 TRBV6-5 CASKTGSALNEQFF
TRBJ1-1 TRBV4-1 CASSPPPGATEAFF
TRBJ2-7 TRBV5-4 CASSPDRAYEQYF
TRBJ2-1 TRBV6-6 CASSQAGGVYNEQFF
TRBJ2-1 TRBV5-1 CASSSGPGGNEQFF
TRBJ1-2 TRBV2 CASAPRQGWGYTF
TRBJ2-7 TRBV5-6 CASSLLEEQYF
TRBJ1-5 TRBV4-2 CASSQPDRGDQPQHF
TRBJ1-5 TRBV7-9 CASSLGQGAGQPQHF
TRBJ2-2 TRBV5-1 CASSADREYTGELFF
TRBJ2-6 TRBV18 CASATGSSGANVLTF
TRBJ2-5 TRBV30 CAWSVARLRETQYF
TRBJ2-3 TRBV6-4 CASSEQSTDTQYF
TRBJ1-1 TRBV30 CAWSVSGQAFF
TRBJ1-5 TRBV7-2 CASSLYEATNQPQHF
TRBJ2-5 TRBV5-4 CASSPGLVGQETQYF
TRBJ1-2 TRBV30 CAWSLFGTGNYGYTF
TRBJ2-7 TRBV10-3 CAIGGQGYEQYF
TRBJ2-3 TRBV18 CASEPLPNADTQYF
TRBJ1-1 TRBV7-2 CASSLWETTTEAFF
TRBJ2-7 TRBV29-1 CSVSLAGGSPYEQYF
TRBJ2-5 TRBV27 CASRGMTGTGEEETQYF
TRBJ1-2 TRBV6-6 CASSYSQDRPNYGYTF
TRBJ1-1 TRBV27 CASSPKTGWGTEAFF
TRBJ2-3 TRBV7-9 CASSSSGADTQYF
TRBJ1-5 TRBV9 CASSVRDGSNQPQHF
TRBJ1-5 TRBV5-6 CASSLVRGASNQPQHF
TRBJ2-7 TRBV25-1 CASAIGTSGYEQYF
TRBJ2-3 TRBV4-1 CASSQADRSPSGRHYTQYF
TRBJ2-7 TRBV5-4 CASSPGQTYEQYF
TRBJ2-7 TRBV9 CASSGTGSNEQYF
TRBJ1-2 TRBV29-1 CSVDIGYTF
TRBJ2-1 TRBV18 CASSPGGEQFF
TRBJ1-2 TRBV10-3 CAISQYTPGQEDGYTF
TRBJ2-4 TRBV5-1 CASSPGVAKNIQYF
TRBJ2-1 TRBV29-1 CSVGPRLAGGGYNEQFF
TRBJ2-5 TRBV11-3 CASSSGLAGEETQYF
TRBJ2-1 TRBV7-2 CASSPDYLSSYNEQFF
TRBJ2-7 TRBV5-1 CASSRDRGIEQYF
TRBJ2-7 TRBV25-1 CASSGQANEQYF
TRBJ2-7 TRBV7-2 CASSQIGGGEQYF
TRBJ2-7 TRBV2 CATGQHYEQYF
TRBJ1-2 TRBV6-1 CASSELDRGFNGYTF
TRBJ1-2 TRBV15 CATSRDRQGEFYGYTF
TRBJ2-7 TRBV9 CASSVAPIAGGYEQYF
TRBJ2-7 TRBV25-1 CASSNTGYEQYF
TRBJ1-2 TRBV6-4 CASSAGTGSAYGYTF
TRBJ1-2 TRBV28 CASSLIGLYGYTF
TRBJ1-2 TRBV19 CASSMGTGNFYGYTF
TRBJ2-7 TRBV4-1 CASSQDVGTETYEQYF
TRBJ2-6 TRBV28 CASSSDRGLSGANVLTF
TRBJ1-2 TRBV6-5 CASSSGDLNYGYTF